The 27 T cell receptor beta chains given below trace back to one sample, sequenced in a study of OX40 agonist ivuxolimab in advanced cancers. Assay used: immunoSEQ multiplex PCR; TCRdb lists only in-frame clones, some missing. The repertoire holds tens of thousands of clones, with approximately 89% as singletons. The specimen was CD4+ or CD8+ T cells sorted from blood, collected in a trial of the OX40 agonist ivuxolimab. The receptor set was obtained from an adult with an advanced solid tumor such as melanoma, head and neck, liver or kidney cancer.

The chain has TRBV27 and TRBJ2-1, with D uncertain. The V and J ends lost 5 bases and 13 bases respectively, with 12 bases between them. Germline lookup yields CDR1 MNHEY and CDR2 SMNVEV (reference sequence). The CDR3 loop spans 11 amino acids. CDR3 loop: CASSPQKVQFF. In nucleotides, the CDR3 is TGTGCCAGCAGTCCCCAGAAAGTTCAGTTCTTC.

The CDR3 is CSASYYNEQFF. In DNA form, the CDR3 reads TGCAGTGCTTCATACTACAATGAGCAGTTCTTC. This chain links TRBV20-1 with TRBJ2-1; D unresolved. V shed 5 bases and J shed 3 bases, with 5 bases lying between them. Germline V gives CDR1 DFQATT, CDR2 SNEGSKA (reference sequence). The CDR3 runs to 11 residues.

This clone has just one count. The chain has TRBV28 and TRBJ2-3, with D hard to call. Germline V gene data show CDR1 as MDHEN and CDR2 as SYDVKM. The germline V and J ends were trimmed by 6 bases and 4 bases, with 8 bases remaining between them. The CDR3 covers 12 residues. CDR3 sequence reads: CASRTVADTQYF. The CDR3 DNA is TGTGCCAGCAGGACGGTGGCAGATACGCAGTATTTT.

The J gene is TRBJ2-7, the V gene TRBV7-9; a weak D match, TRBD1 (5 bases). This CDR3 spans 15 amino acids. V was pared by 1 base and J by 1 base, with 11 bases between. Germline CDR1 and CDR2: SEHNR and FQNEAQ (reference sequence). The chain's CDR3 is CASSLEGPHSYEQYF. The CDR3 nucleotides read TGTGCCAGCAGCTTAGAGGGGCCGCATTCCTACGAGCAGTACTTC.

The CDR3 coding sequence is TGTGCCAGCAGTTACTCAGAAGGGGGCATTAACTATGGCTACACCTTC. Protein sequence: CASSYSEGGINYGYTF. The chain uses TRBV6-5 and TRBJ1-2; TRBD1 matches 7 bases. The V segment lost 0 bases and the J segment 1 base; nucleotides outside the gene matches: 5. The length of the CDR3 is 16 residues. Germline loops: CDR1 MNHEY, CDR2 SVGAGI.

Only one count was recorded for this clone. The rearrangement joins TRBV10-2 to TRBJ2-7, with 8 bases aligning to TRBD1. The CDR3 has 12 residues. J gave up 0 bases and V 10 bases, and 2 bases lay outside the gene matches. Germline CDR1 WSHSY, CDR2 SAAADI. The CDR3 is CANRGSSYEQYF. The CDR3 region has the DNA TGCGCCAACAGGGGGAGCTCCTACGAGCAGTACTTC.

The V call is TRBV2, the J call TRBJ1-5; D gene ambiguous. V dropped 3 bases and J dropped 6 bases, with 15 bases sitting between them. Germline CDR1 SNHLY, CDR2 FYNNEI. The CDR3 consists of 15 residues. The CDR3 protein is CASSEQQTPGQPQHF. In nucleotides, the CDR3 is TGTGCCAGCAGTGAGCAGCAGACCCCAGGTCAGCCCCAGCATTTT.

The genes are TRBV2 and TRBJ2-3; no clear D gene. V lost 2 bases and J 0 bases, leaving 9 bases between the germline ends. The CDR3 extends over 15 amino acids. Germline CDR1 and CDR2: SNHLY and FYNNEI. Here the CDR3 reads CASSELDSSTDTQYF. In DNA form, the CDR3 reads TGTGCCAGCAGTGAATTAGACTCAAGCACAGATACGCAGTATTTT.

The V and J genes are TRBV7-9 and TRBJ1-2, with 8 bases identical to TRBD1. V shed 5 bases and J 2 bases; nucleotides not matched to a gene: 10. This CDR3 comprises 16 residues. The germline gives CDR1 SEHNR, CDR2 FQNEAQ (reference sequence). CDR3 loop: CASSASGQGANYGYTF. The DNA for the CDR3 is TGTGCCAGCAGCGCATCCGGACAGGGCGCGAACTATGGCTACACCTTC.

This clone was seen a single time. The chain is built from TRBV7-9 and TRBJ2-5, with D unresolved. Germline assignment: CDR1 SEHNR and CDR2 FQNEAQ (reference sequence). Trimming took off 0 bases at V and 3 bases at J, with 11 bases between the two ends. The CDR3 runs to 15 residues. The CDR3, as DNA: TGTGCCAGCAGCTTAGCAGGCGACATCGAAGAGACCCAGTACTTC. Its protein product is CASSLAGDIEETQYF.

The chain carries TRBV28 and TRBJ2-1; 9 nucleotides agree with TRBD2. After removal of 6 bases from V and 2 bases from J, the junction contained 2 bases not matched to a gene. The germline gives CDR1 MDHEN, CDR2 SYDVKM. The CDR3 is 14 residues long. CDR3 sequence (DNA): TGTGCCAGCAGCCGACTAGCGGCCTACAATGAGCAGTTCTTC. Protein sequence: CASSRLAAYNEQFF.

This chain links TRBV28 with TRBJ2-1; 8 positions agree with TRBD2. The V gene's germline CDR1 is MDHEN and CDR2 SYDVKM. CDR3 size: 14 residues. Losses at the gene ends were 3 bases for V and 4 bases for J; bases not matched to a gene: 2. The CDR3 region has the DNA TGTGCCAGCAGTTTGGTAGCGGGGTACAATGAGCAGTTCTTC. As protein: CASSLVAGYNEQFF.

The V and J genes are TRBV19 and TRBJ2-1, with D hard to call. V gave up 2 bases and J gave up 0 bases, with 14 bases separating them. CDR1 is LNHDA and CDR2 is SQIVND in the germline V gene (reference sequence). CDR3 length equals 17 residues. As DNA, the CDR3 is TGTGCCAGTAGTATAATCGGCGGAGCTAACTCCTACAATGAGCAGTTCTTC. Translation: CASSIIGGANSYNEQFF.

V is TRBV28 and J is TRBJ1-4; no reliable D call. The CDR3 is 12 residues long. Germline values: CDR1 MDHEN, CDR2 SYDVKM. With 5 bases removed from V and 8 bases from J, the gap between germline ends came to 9 bases. CDR3 DNA sequence: TGTGCCAGCAGTGAGTGGGAAGAAAAACTGTTTTTT. Its protein is CASSEWEEKLFF.

This clone was counted once. The rearrangement links TRBV7-9 to TRBJ2-4; D possibly corresponds to TRBD2 (6 bases). Per the germline V gene, CDR1 is SEHNR and CDR2 is FQNEAQ (reference sequence). The CDR3 covers 15 residues. The V end was cut by 4 bases, the J end by 8 bases, with 18 bases between. DNA for the CDR3: TGTGCCAGCAGCTCGAGCCACACACGCGGGGACATTCAGTACTTC. Translated: CASSSSHTRGDIQYF.

This chain uses TRBV27 with TRBJ2-1; a possible D gene is TRBD1 (6 bases). Looked up from germline, CDR1 is MNHEY and CDR2 is SMNVEV (reference sequence). The CDR3 has 16 residues. Trimming cost V 0 bases and J 8 bases, with 17 bases left between them. CDR3 nucleotide sequence: TGTGCCAGCAGTTTATCGTGGGCAGGGGCGGCGGATGAGCAGTTCTTC. Its protein is CASSLSWAGAADEQFF.

J is TRBJ1-2 and V is TRBV6-4; D is possibly TRBD1 (6 bases). Germline lookup yields CDR1 MRHNA and CDR2 SNTAGT. V lost 7 bases to trimming and J lost 7 bases, with 22 bases between them. This CDR3 region has 15 residues. Written as DNA, the CDR3 is TGTGCCAGCACTCTGAGGGCAGGGGTACTTGGTGGCTACACCTTC. Translating gives CASTLRAGVLGGYTF.

As for this clone: The sample contains more than one DNA sequence encoding this CDR3. The chain uses TRBV4-1 and TRBJ1-3; D ambiguous. The germline CDR1 and CDR2 sequences are MGHRA and YSYEKL. V lost 0 bases to trimming and J lost 0 bases, with 6 bases between them. The CDR3 runs 15 residues. The CDR3 bases are TGCGCCAGCAGCCAAGATCGAAGCTCTGGAAACACCATATATTTT. Translating it yields CASSQDRSSGNTIYF.

The chain links TRBV30 to TRBJ2-7, with a tentative D call TRBD1 (5 bases). The CDR3 length is 13 residues. The germline gives CDR1 GTSNPN, CDR2 SVGIG (reference sequence). V was pared by 4 bases and J by 2 bases, with 12 bases between. CDR3 coding DNA: TGTGCCTGGAACCCCGACAGCCCCTACGAGCAGTACTTC. As protein: CAWNPDSPYEQYF. Full variable domain (rest looked up from reference TRBV30 and TRBJ2-7): SQTIHQWPATLVQPVGSPLSLECTVEGTSNPNLYWYRQAAGRGLQLLFYSVGIGQISSEVPQNLSASRPQDRQFILSSKKLLLSDSGFYLCAWNPDSPYEQYFGPGTRLTVT.

The V gene is TRBV2, the J gene TRBJ2-3; no clear D gene. Germline V gene lookup returns CDR1 SNHLY and CDR2 FYNNEI. This CDR3 region has 12 residues. V gave up 6 bases and J gave up 4 bases, with 8 bases separating them. The CDR3 region is CASRWSPDTQYF. The CDR3 DNA reads TGTGCCAGCAGATGGAGTCCAGATACGCAGTATTTT. Full variable domain (remainder filled in from reference TRBV2 and TRBJ2-3): EPEVTQTPSHQVTQMGQEVILRCVPISNHLYFYWYRQILGQKVEFLVSFYNNEISEKSEIFDDQFSVERPDGSNFTLKIRSTKLEDSAMYFCASRWSPDTQYFGPGTRLTVL.

J is TRBJ1-1 and V is TRBV2; D possibly corresponds to TRBD1 (5 bases). V lost 3 bases, J lost 1 base, and 12 bases lay in between. Germline assignment: CDR1 SNHLY and CDR2 FYNNEI. CDR3 length: 15 residues. The CDR3 nucleotides are TGTGCCAGCAGTGAGCCAGGGTGGAGGAACACTGAAGCTTTCTTT. As protein: CASSEPGWRNTEAFF.

The rearrangement joins TRBV7-9 to TRBJ1-1, with a possible D match to TRBD1 (6 bases). Germline assignment: CDR1 SEHNR and CDR2 FQNEAQ (reference sequence). Trimming stripped 8 bases from V and 6 bases from J, with 13 bases between. The CDR3 has 12 residues. The CDR3 DNA reads TGTGCCAGCTCCCTGGGACAACCTGAAGCTTTCTTT. This encodes CASSLGQPEAFF. The complete variable domain, with remaining parts taken from reference TRBV7-9 and TRBJ1-1, reads DTGVSQNPRHKITKRGQNVTFRCDPISEHNRLYWYRQTLGQGPEFLTYFQNEAQLEKSRLLSDRFSAERPKGSFSTLEIQRTEQGDSAMYLCASSLGQPEAFFGQGTRLTVV.

CDR3 sequence: CASSLREGVHNEQFF. In nucleotides, the CDR3 is TGTGCCAGTAGTCTACGGGAGGGAGTCCACAATGAGCAGTTCTTC. The V gene is TRBV19, the J gene TRBJ2-1; 8 nucleotides match TRBD2. CDR1 and CDR2 (germline): LNHDA, SQIVND (reference sequence). J gave up 5 bases and V 5 bases, and 8 bases lay outside the gene matches. The CDR3 totals 15 residues.

This chain joins TRBV28 and TRBJ2-7; D tentatively reads TRBD1 or TRBD2 (5 bases each). The CDR3 runs to 15 residues. V was trimmed by 6 bases and J by 2 bases, leaving 17 bases between them. Germline CDR1 is MDHEN and CDR2 is SYDVKM. Here the CDR3 reads CASSHGTGSTYEQYF. Written as DNA, the CDR3 is TGTGCCAGCAGCCACGGGACGGGGTCTACCTACGAGCAGTACTTC. The complete variable domain, with remaining parts taken from reference TRBV28 and TRBJ2-7, reads DVKVTQSSRYLVKRTGEKVFLECVQDMDHENMFWYRQDPGLGLRLIYFSYDVKMKEKGDIPEGYSVSREKKERFSLILESASTNQTSMYLCASSHGTGSTYEQYFGPGTRLTVT.

V is TRBV5-4 and J is TRBJ2-5; possibly TRBD2 for D (5 bases). The J call may be faulty, since TRBJ2-7 better matches the DNA end. Germline-derived CDR1 and CDR2 are SGHNT and YYREEE (reference sequence). There are 15 residues in the CDR3. CDR3 residues: CASSLLRVSSYEQYF. The CDR3 bases are TGTGCCAGCAGCTTGTTGCGGGTATCCTCCTACGAGCAGTACTTC.

V is TRBV27 and J is TRBJ2-5; D remains unclear. Germline assignment: CDR1 MNHEY and CDR2 SMNVEV (reference sequence). V was cut by 6 bases and J by 2 bases, with 10 bases left in between. The CDR3 is 13 residues long. In DNA form, the CDR3 reads TGTGCCAGCAGCCCTGACCTACAAGAGACCCAGTACTTC. Its protein product is CASSPDLQETQYF.

The gene calls are TRBV21-1 and TRBJ1-3; no DNA check was done on the table's D call, TRBD1. TRBV21-1 is termed a pseudogene. The CDR3 extends over 15 amino acids. CDR3 residues: CAKSPDRRSGNTIYF. Written as DNA, the CDR3 is TGTGCCAAAAGCCCCGACAGACGCTCGGGAAACACCATATATTTT.